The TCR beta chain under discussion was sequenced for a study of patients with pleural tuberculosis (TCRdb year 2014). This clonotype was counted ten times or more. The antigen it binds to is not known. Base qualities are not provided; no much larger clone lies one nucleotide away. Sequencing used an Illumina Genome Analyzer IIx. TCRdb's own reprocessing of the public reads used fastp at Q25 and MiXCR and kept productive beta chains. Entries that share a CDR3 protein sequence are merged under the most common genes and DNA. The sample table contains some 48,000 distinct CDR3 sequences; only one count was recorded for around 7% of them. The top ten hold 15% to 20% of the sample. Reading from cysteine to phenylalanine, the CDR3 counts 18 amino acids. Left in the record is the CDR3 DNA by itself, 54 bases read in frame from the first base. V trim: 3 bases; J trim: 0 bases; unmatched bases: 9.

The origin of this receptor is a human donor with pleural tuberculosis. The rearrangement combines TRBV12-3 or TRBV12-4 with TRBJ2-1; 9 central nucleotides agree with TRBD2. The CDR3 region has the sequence CASSLHGFSGSSYNEQFF. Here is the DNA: TGTGCCAGCAGTTTGCATGGCTTTAGCGGGAGCTCCTACAATGAGCAGTTCTTC.